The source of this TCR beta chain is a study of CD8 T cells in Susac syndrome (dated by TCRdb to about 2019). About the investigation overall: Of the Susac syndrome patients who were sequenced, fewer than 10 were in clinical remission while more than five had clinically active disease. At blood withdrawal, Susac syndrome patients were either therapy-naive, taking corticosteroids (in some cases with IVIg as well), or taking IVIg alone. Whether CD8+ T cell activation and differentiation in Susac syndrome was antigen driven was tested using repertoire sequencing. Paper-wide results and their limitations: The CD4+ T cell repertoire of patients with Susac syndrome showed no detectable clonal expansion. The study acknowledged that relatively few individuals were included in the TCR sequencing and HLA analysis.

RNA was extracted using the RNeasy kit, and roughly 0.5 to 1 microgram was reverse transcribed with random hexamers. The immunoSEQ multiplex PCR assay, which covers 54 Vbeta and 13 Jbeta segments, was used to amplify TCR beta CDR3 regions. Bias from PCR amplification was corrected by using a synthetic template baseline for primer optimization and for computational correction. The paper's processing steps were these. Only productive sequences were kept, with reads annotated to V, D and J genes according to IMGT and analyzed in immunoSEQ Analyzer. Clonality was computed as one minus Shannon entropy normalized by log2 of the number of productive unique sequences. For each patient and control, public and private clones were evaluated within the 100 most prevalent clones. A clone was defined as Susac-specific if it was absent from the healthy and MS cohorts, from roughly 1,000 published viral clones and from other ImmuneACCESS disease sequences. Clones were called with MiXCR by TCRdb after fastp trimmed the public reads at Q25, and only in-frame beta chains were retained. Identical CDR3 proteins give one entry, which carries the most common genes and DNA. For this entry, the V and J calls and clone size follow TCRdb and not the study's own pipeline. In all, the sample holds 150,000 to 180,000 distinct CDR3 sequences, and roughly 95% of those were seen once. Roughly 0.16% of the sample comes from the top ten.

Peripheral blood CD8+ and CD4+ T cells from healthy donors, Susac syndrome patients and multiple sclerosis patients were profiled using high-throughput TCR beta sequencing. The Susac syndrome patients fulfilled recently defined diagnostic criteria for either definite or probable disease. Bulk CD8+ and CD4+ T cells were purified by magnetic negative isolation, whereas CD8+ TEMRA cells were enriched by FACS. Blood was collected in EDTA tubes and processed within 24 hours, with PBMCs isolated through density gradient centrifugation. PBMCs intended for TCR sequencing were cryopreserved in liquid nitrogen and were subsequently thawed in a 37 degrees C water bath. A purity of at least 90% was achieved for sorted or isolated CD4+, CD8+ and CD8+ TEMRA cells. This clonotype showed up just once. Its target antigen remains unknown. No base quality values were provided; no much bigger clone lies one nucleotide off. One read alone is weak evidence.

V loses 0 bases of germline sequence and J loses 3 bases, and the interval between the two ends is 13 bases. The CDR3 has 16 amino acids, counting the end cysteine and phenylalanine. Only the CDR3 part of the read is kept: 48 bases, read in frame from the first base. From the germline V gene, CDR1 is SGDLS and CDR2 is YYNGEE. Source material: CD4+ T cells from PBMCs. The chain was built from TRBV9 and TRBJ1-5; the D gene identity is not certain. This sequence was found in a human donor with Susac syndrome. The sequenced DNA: TGTGCCAGCAGCGTAGCAGCGGGTGGCGACAATCAGCCCCAGCATTTT. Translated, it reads CASSVAAGGDNQPQHF.